This TCR beta chain originates from a study of untreated major depressive disorder. Generated by immunoSEQ multiplex PCR, the TCRdb table keeps only in-frame clones and is missing some. The data show 20,000 or so clones, with roughly 84% seen just once and 0.82% held by the top ten. The CDR3 extends over 14 amino acids. Trimming removed 4 bases from V and 4 bases from J, with 14 bases in between. In germline, CDR1 is SGHNT, CDR2 YYREEE (reference sequence). Sequences were obtained from CD4+ T cells from PBMCs. The rearrangement joins TRBV5-4 to TRBJ1-1; D ambiguous. The clonotype originates from a woman aged 25-40 years in good health. The CDR3 bases are TGTGCCAGCAGCCCGAGTCAAGTTGGCACTGAAGCTTTCTTT. It specifies CASSPSQVGTEAFF.